Only one count was recorded for the clone carrying this T cell receptor beta chain. What it binds is unknown. Blood samples were obtained at baseline, cycle 4 day 1, and cycle 7 day 1. Some clones are missing from TCRdb's copy, which holds only in-frame ones; the method was immunoSEQ multiplex PCR. The sample yields tens of thousands of clones, around 89% seen once. The germline CDR1 and CDR2 sequences are MNHNS and SASEGT. With 3 bases removed from V and 8 bases from J, the gap between germline ends came to 10 bases. This CDR3 is 13 amino acids long. This sample was taken from a study of OX40 agonist ivuxolimab in advanced cancers. General study results and limits: CD4+ and CD8+ blood T cells expanded clonally by week 6 at 0.1 to 3.0 mg/kg. Among the least clonally expanded were partial responders at 0.1-3.0 mg/kg. Expanded clones tended on average to be more numerous among CD8+ T cells than CD4+.

This receptor was obtained from an adult with an advanced solid tumor such as melanoma, head and neck, liver or kidney cancer. J is TRBJ1-4 and V is TRBV6-1, with D unclear. The material was CD4+ or CD8+ T cells sorted from blood, obtained in a trial of the OX40 agonist ivuxolimab. The CDR3 region has the DNA TGTGCCAGCAGTGAGTCTGGCAGCGAAAAACTGTTTTTT. It codes for CASSESGSEKLFF.